These 5 T cell receptor beta chains originate from one sample sequenced in a study of T cell repertoires in cytomegalovirus infection. These TCRs are of unknown antigen specificity. One entry per CDR3 protein results from TCRdb running MiXCR on the reads. The sample gives more than 20,000 distinct CDR3 sequences, 35% to 45% of which show up once; about 94% is in the top ten. Material: CD8+ T cells from cultured PBMCs, obtained from culture after CMV antigen stimulation. The source of these receptors is a human donor in good health (CMV status not recorded). Some clones in this sample may be carry-over from other donors' samples.

CDR3 in amino acids: CASSQDPFRGAGDEKLFF. The CDR3 DNA is TGTGCCAGCAGCCAAGATCCGTTTAGGGGGGCGGGGGATGAAAAACTGTTTTTT. The chain carries TRBV4-2 and TRBJ1-4; a weak D match, TRBD1 (6 bases). The CDR3 contains 18 residues. V dropped 0 bases and J dropped 6 bases, with 20 bases sitting between them. CDR1 LGHNA and CDR2 YNFKEQ come from the germline V gene.

The chain couples TRBV7-2 to TRBJ2-5, with D perhaps TRBD1 (6 bases). The CDR3 is made up of 14 amino acids. V was clipped by 4 bases and J by 5 bases, with 14 bases between them. Looked up from germline, CDR1 is SGHTA and CDR2 is FQGNSA. DNA for the CDR3: TGTGCCAGCAGCTACCTCAGGGGCATGGAGACCCAGTACTTC. Translated: CASSYLRGMETQYF.

The chain recombines TRBV20-1 with TRBJ2-7; D call uncertain. The ends were cut back, 3 bases at V and 5 bases at J, with 14 bases in the middle. This CDR3 has 13 amino acids. Per the germline V gene, CDR1 is DFQATT and CDR2 is SNEGSKA (reference sequence). The CDR3 here is CSASPDSDDEQYF. The CDR3 DNA is TGCAGTGCTAGTCCCGATTCAGATGACGAGCAGTACTTC.

The V gene is TRBV7-9, the J gene TRBJ2-1, with TRBD1 as a possible D gene (7 bases). V lost 4 bases and J 5 bases, leaving 18 bases between the germline ends. Germline values: CDR1 SEHNR, CDR2 FQNEAQ (reference sequence). The CDR3 is 16 residues long. CDR3 amino acids: CASSYSRDRLDNEQFF. The CDR3 nucleotides are TGTGCCAGCAGCTACTCCCGGGACAGACTAGACAATGAGCAGTTCTTC.

The V call is TRBV7-8, the J call TRBJ2-1; 8 bases map to TRBD2. This CDR3 region has 18 residues. Trimming cost V 2 bases and J 5 bases; bases outside gene matches: 14. Germline V gives CDR1 SGHVS, CDR2 FQNEAQ. The DNA of the CDR3 is TGTGCCAGCAGCTTATGGGGGGCTCGGGAGGGGATGGACAATGAGCAGTTCTTC. Its translation: CASSLWGAREGMDNEQFF.